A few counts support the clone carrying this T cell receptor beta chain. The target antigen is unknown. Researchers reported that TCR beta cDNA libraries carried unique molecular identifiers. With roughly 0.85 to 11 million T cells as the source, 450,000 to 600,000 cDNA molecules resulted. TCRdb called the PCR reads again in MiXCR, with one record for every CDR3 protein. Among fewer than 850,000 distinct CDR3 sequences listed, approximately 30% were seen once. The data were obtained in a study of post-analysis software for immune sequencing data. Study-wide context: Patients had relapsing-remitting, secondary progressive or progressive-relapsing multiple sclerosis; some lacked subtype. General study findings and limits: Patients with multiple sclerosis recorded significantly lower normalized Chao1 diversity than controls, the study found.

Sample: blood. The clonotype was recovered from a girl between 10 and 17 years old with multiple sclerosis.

CDR3 amino acids: CSAHTLSGQPQHF. CDR3 DNA: TGCAGTGCCCACACCCTTAGCGGTCAGCCCCAGCATTTT. The chain combines TRBV20-1 with TRBJ1-5; D gene unclear. The CDR3 is made up of 13 amino acids. V was shortened by 6 bases and J by 6 bases, with 15 bases between the two germline ends. Germline V CDR1 and CDR2: DFQATT, SNEGSKA (reference sequence).